One and the same sample provided the 5 T cell receptor beta chains below, sequenced in a study of blood T cells in healthy people across ages. Using a J-beta primer mix together with a sample-barcoded 5' primer, a second PCR was run for roughly 7 to 11 cycles. TCRdb reprocessed the 5' RACE reads via MiXCR and lists one record per CDR3 protein. The sample yields more than 650,000 distinct CDR3 sequences, about 55% seen once. The specimen sequenced was blood. The origin of the receptors is a man older than 75 in good health.

The rearrangement uses TRBV6-6 and TRBJ2-5; D is unresolved. The germline gives CDR1 MNHNY, CDR2 SVGAGI (reference sequence). The CDR3 covers 15 residues. The V end lost 9 bases, the J end lost 5 bases, and 22 bases lay between the germline ends. Written as DNA, the CDR3 is TGTGCCAGTAGTACCGGCCAGTCCCCCTGGGAGACCCAGTACTTC. It encodes CASSTGQSPWETQYF.

This sequence joins TRBV30 and TRBJ2-3; D unresolved. Per the germline V gene, CDR1 is GTSNPN and CDR2 is SVGIG (reference sequence). This CDR3 comprises 14 residues. V lost 1 base and J lost 14, with 22 bases in between. The CDR3 nucleotides are TGTGCCTGGAGTGAAGCCCCCCTAGGCAGAGACGCGTATTTT. Its translation is CAWSEAPLGRDAYF.

The chain is built from TRBV6-5 and TRBJ2-1; possibly TRBD1 or TRBD2 for D (6 bases each). Trimming took 6 bases from V and 9 from J, leaving 18 bases between them. CDR3 size: 14 residues. Germline V gives CDR1 MNHEY, CDR2 SVGAGI. CDR3 in DNA: TGTGCCAGCAGACGTGGTGGGGGGCGAGGTGAGCAGTTCTTC. Translated, it gives CASRRGGGRGEQFF.

This clonotype was observed a few times. The chain uses TRBV29-1 and TRBJ2-3; tentatively, D is TRBD2 (6 bases). CDR1 SQVTM and CDR2 ANQGSEA come from the germline V gene. This CDR3 contains 14 residues. Trimming pared 5 bases from V and 0 bases from J, leaving 12 bases between. The chain's CDR3 is CSVSQRASTDTQYF. The CDR3 nucleotides read TGCAGCGTTTCCCAGCGGGCCAGCACAGATACGCAGTATTTT.

This chain links TRBV29-1 with TRBJ1-5; no definite D call. The CDR3 extends over 15 amino acids. The ends were cut back, 4 bases at V and 4 bases at J, with 17 bases in the middle. Germline lookup yields CDR1 SQVTM and CDR2 ANQGSEA. CDR3 nucleotide sequence: TGCAGCGTTGTTTCTACCCCCGACGGGAATCAGCCCCAGCATTTT. Amino acid sequence: CSVVSTPDGNQPQHF.